The 8 T cell receptor beta chains below were found in one sample sequenced in a study of shared clonotypes between healthy human individuals. Here immunoSEQ multiplex PCR was the method, and the copy in TCRdb shows in-frame clones only, minus some. The table has about 190,000 clones, 65% to 80% seen once; the top ten hold roughly a tenth. The sample taken for sequencing was memory CD4+ T cells sorted from blood. As to subset: CD45RA-negative fraction. The receptors here all came from a man aged 30-40 years in good health.

The chain uses TRBV28 and TRBJ2-7, with TRBD2 identical over 7 bases. With V trimmed by 3 bases and J by 4 bases, 12 bases remained unmatched. The V gene's germline CDR1 is MDHEN and CDR2 SYDVKM. This CDR3 spans 16 amino acids. CDR3 sequence reads: CASSFPGLKIPYEQYF. The DNA of the CDR3 is TGTGCCAGCAGTTTTCCGGGACTAAAGATACCATACGAGCAGTACTTC.

Only a few counts were recorded for this clone. V gene TRBV6-1 combines with J gene TRBJ2-1; 9 nucleotides agree with TRBD1. The germline CDR1 and CDR2 sequences are MNHNS and SASEGT. V shed 5 bases, J shed 3 bases, and the junction held 5 bases outside the gene matches. The CDR3 has 15 residues. The CDR3 region is CASSPQTGGYNEQFF. DNA for the CDR3: TGTGCCAGCAGTCCCCAGACAGGGGGCTACAATGAGCAGTTCTTC.

This clone was counted a single time. CDR3 residues: CASSKEGRNEQYF. Written as DNA, the CDR3 is TGTGCCAGCAGTAAGGAGGGGAGGAACGAGCAGTACTTC. The V call is TRBV2, the J call TRBJ2-7; a possible D gene is TRBD2 (6 bases). Trimming took off 5 bases at V and 5 bases at J, with 13 bases between the two ends. This CDR3 is built from 13 residues. Germline V gene lookup returns CDR1 SNHLY and CDR2 FYNNEI.

The chain recombines TRBV2 with TRBJ2-7; D gene uncertain. CDR3 size: 15 residues. CDR1 is SNHLY and CDR2 is FYNNEI in the germline V gene. With 2 bases removed from V and 1 base from J, the gap between germline ends came to 12 bases. The CDR3 region is CASSEQVRPSYEQYF. The CDR3, as DNA: TGTGCCAGCAGTGAACAGGTCAGACCGTCCTACGAGCAGTACTTC.

The V and J genes are TRBV9 and TRBJ2-1; 8 nucleotides match TRBD2. J lost 6 bases, V lost 0 bases, and 5 bases had no gene match. The CDR3 extends over 15 amino acids. Germline V CDR1 and CDR2: SGDLS, YYNGEE. CDR3 region: CASSVGGGRLNEQFF. The DNA for the CDR3 is TGTGCCAGCAGCGTAGGAGGCGGGAGGCTCAATGAGCAGTTCTTC.

The chain couples TRBV28 to TRBJ2-7, with unresolved D. Germline loops: CDR1 MDHEN, CDR2 SYDVKM. Trimming took off 5 bases at V and 5 bases at J, with 10 bases between the two ends. The CDR3 length is 12 residues. This chain's CDR3 is CASSLVFHEQYF. In DNA, the CDR3 is TGTGCCAGCAGTCTGGTCTTCCACGAGCAGTACTTC.

The genes are TRBV5-1 and TRBJ2-5; D gene uncertain. There are 11 residues in the CDR3. Trimming took 7 bases from V and 0 from J, leaving 4 bases between them. The germline gives CDR1 SGHRS, CDR2 YFSETQ. In nucleotides, the CDR3 is TGCGCCAGCTGGAACCAAGAGACCCAGTACTTC. Its protein product is CASWNQETQYF.

The chain joins TRBV10-2 to TRBJ2-6; 11 positions agree with TRBD1. Losses at the gene ends were 8 bases for V and 2 bases for J; bases not matched to a gene: 2. The germline gives CDR1 WSHSY, CDR2 SAAADI. This CDR3 contains 15 residues. The CDR3, as DNA: TGCGCCAGCGGACAGGGGGCGGCTGGGGCCAACGTCCTGACTTTC. It codes for CASGQGAAGANVLTF.